These T cell receptor beta chains were read from a single sample in a study of shared clonotypes between healthy human individuals. The protocol was immunoSEQ multiplex PCR, while the TCRdb copy is restricted to in-frame clones and leaves out a portion. Among approximately 2.5 million clones listed, 93% were seen once. Material for sequencing was naive CD4+ T cells from PBMCs. The source is a man between 18 and 29 years old in good health. Some clones in this sample may be carry-over from other donors' samples. The CDR3 runs from the conserved cysteine through the conserved F or W. The D gene is left open where the match is weak. Expanded clones get a size class; other rows say once, few or many, or leave the size out.

TRBJ2-5,TRBV28,14,-,-,TGTGCCAGCAGTTTACCCGGACAGCAAGAGACCCAGTACTTC,CASSLPGQQETQYF
TRBJ1-5,TRBV2,16,-,-,TGTGCCAGCAGTCTCCACGGGGGCGGTAGCAATCAGCCCCAGCATTTT,CASSLHGGGSNQPQHF
TRBJ1-1,TRBV27,12,few,-,TGTGCCAGCAGTGCCTGGGGCAGGGAAGCTTTCTTT,CASSAWGREAFF
TRBJ2-2,TRBV5-4,14,-,-,TGTGCCAGCAGCTTGGCCCCCGGGACCGGGGAGCTGTTTTTT,CASSLAPGTGELFF
TRBJ1-4,TRBV4-1,16,-,-,TGCGCCAGCAGCCGGCCAACTCCTTCAACTAATGAAAAACTGTTTTTT,CASSRPTPSTNEKLFF
TRBJ2-5,TRBV5-1,10,-,-,TGCGCCAGCAGCTTTGGGTGGGAGTACTTC,CASSFGWEYF
TRBJ2-5,TRBV28,13,-,TRBD2,TGTGCCAGCAGTCCCGCGGGGAGGGGGACCCAGTACTTC,CASSPAGRGTQYF
TRBJ2-2,TRBV28,18,-,TRBD1,TGTGCCAGCAGTTTCCCGGCGGGGACAGGGGAGAAGACCGGGGAGCTGTTTTTT,CASSFPAGTGEKTGELFF
TRBJ1-2,TRBV18,15,-,-,TGTGCCAGCTCACCCCCGTCCGGGACTAGCTATGGCTACACCTTC,CASSPPSGTSYGYTF
TRBJ2-7,TRBV19,16,-,TRBD2,TGTGCCTCGGACAGACCCCTAGCGGGATCCCCCTACGAGCAGTACTTC,CASDRPLAGSPYEQYF
TRBJ2-5,TRBV9,14,once,-,TGTGCCAGCAGCGTAGTAGGAGGTCAAGAGACCCAGTACTTC,CASSVVGGQETQYF
TRBJ1-5,TRBV28,12,-,-,TGTGCCAGCAGCAAACAGGGCCTGCCCCAGCATTTT,CASSKQGLPQHF
TRBJ2-1,TRBV5-1,13,-,-,TGCGCCAGCAGCTTGGTTTTATCCAATGAGCAGTTCTTC,CASSLVLSNEQFF
TRBJ2-1,TRBV11-2,17,-,TRBD2,TGTGCCAGCAGCGCAACCGGACTAGCGAGTCCCTACAATGAGCAGTTCTTC,CASSATGLASPYNEQFF
TRBJ1-2,TRBV7-2,17,-,-,-,CASSLFGAGANNYGYTF